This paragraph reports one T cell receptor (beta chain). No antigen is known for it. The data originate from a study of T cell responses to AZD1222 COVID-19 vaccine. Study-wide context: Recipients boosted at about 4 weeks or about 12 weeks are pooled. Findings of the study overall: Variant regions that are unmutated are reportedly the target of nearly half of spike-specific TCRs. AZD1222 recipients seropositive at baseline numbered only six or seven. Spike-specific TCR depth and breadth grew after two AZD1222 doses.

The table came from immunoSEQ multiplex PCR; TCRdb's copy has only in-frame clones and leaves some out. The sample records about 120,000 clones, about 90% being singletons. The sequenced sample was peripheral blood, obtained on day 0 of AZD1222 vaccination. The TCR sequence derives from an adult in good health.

The CDR3 protein is CASSLGQNSYEQYF. CDR3 sequence (DNA): TGTGCCAGCAGCTTAGGTCAGAACTCCTACGAGCAGTACTTC. The chain links TRBV13 to TRBJ2-7, with D unresolved. The CDR3 is made up of 14 amino acids. V gave up 0 bases and J gave up 0 bases, with 6 bases separating them. Germline CDR1 reads PRHDT; CDR2 reads FYEKMQ (reference sequence).